Below are 17 T cell receptor beta chains sequenced from a single sample in a study of T cell responses to AZD1222 COVID-19 vaccine. Measured with immunoSEQ multiplex PCR; TCRdb has only the in-frame clones, and not every one. This table has approximately 70,000 clones, 86% appearing once. The specimen was peripheral blood, collected on day 0 of AZD1222 vaccination. Receptors were obtained from an adult in good health.

This clone is a singleton in its sample. The CDR3 DNA reads TGTGCCAGCAGCTGGAGCCCTGCAACTAATGAAAAACTGTTTTTT. Encoded protein: CASSWSPATNEKLFF. The V call is TRBV5-5, the J call TRBJ1-4; D is undetermined. CDR3 length equals 15 residues. V shed 3 bases and J shed 0 bases, with 9 bases lying between them. Germline CDR1 is SGHKS and CDR2 is YYEKEE (reference sequence).

V and J are TRBV24-1 and TRBJ2-2; TRBD2 matches 9 bases. J gave up 7 bases and V 3 bases, and 2 bases lay outside the gene matches. Per the germline V gene, CDR1 is KGHDR and CDR2 is SFDVKD. The CDR3 sequence is 14 residues long. CDR3 coding DNA: TGTGCCACCAGTGATCCGCGGGGGGGCGGGGAGCTGTTTTTT. Translation: CATSDPRGGGELFF.

The chain recombines TRBV7-7 with TRBJ1-1; unclear D gene. Germline loops: CDR1 SSHAT, CDR2 FNYEAQ (reference sequence). The CDR3 sequence is 13 residues long. Trimming cost V 2 bases and J 2 bases, with 6 bases left between them. The CDR3 loop is CASSLNANTEAFF. In nucleotides, the CDR3 is TGTGCCAGCAGCTTAAATGCCAACACTGAAGCTTTCTTT.

This chain joins TRBV9 and TRBJ1-1; D is ambiguous. V lost 0 bases to trimming and J lost 4 bases, with 10 bases between them. The CDR3 has 14 residues. CDR1 and CDR2 from the germline V gene are SGDLS and YYNGEE. CDR3 nucleotides: TGTGCCAGCAGCGTAGCTACCCCGGGCACTGAAGCTTTCTTT. Its protein product is CASSVATPGTEAFF.

The CDR3 DNA reads as TGTGCCAGCAGCCCGGACAGGGTTGGCGGCTACACCTTC. Amino acid sequence: CASSPDRVGGYTF. V is TRBV16 and J is TRBJ1-2; 8 bases align to TRBD1. CDR1 and CDR2 from the germline V gene are KGHSY and FQNENV. The junction had 6 bases not matched to a gene; V was cut back by 4 bases and J by 8 bases. The CDR3 is 13 residues long.

The chain joins TRBV9 to TRBJ1-4; TRBD1 aligns across 7 bases. J gave up 0 bases and V 5 bases, and 10 bases lay outside the gene matches. The CDR3 extends over 17 amino acids. CDR1 and CDR2 from the germline V gene are SGDLS and YYNGEE. CDR3 sequence: CASSVEGARSTNEKLFF. CDR3 bases: TGTGCCAGCAGTGTGGAGGGGGCGAGATCAACTAATGAAAAACTGTTTTTT.

V and J are TRBV7-3 and TRBJ1-1, with a weak D call TRBD1 (5 bases). The CDR3 spans 13 residues. The ends were cut back, 2 bases at V and 5 bases at J, with 9 bases in the middle. The germline gives CDR1 SGHTA, CDR2 FQGTGA. The CDR3 coding sequence is TGTGCCAGCAGCTTAGACAGACAGACTGAAGCTTTCTTT. Translating gives CASSLDRQTEAFF.

The rearrangement joins TRBV5-1 to TRBJ2-1, with 9 bases identical to TRBD1. V was clipped by 4 bases and J by 5 bases; unmatched bases: 7. The CDR3 is 15 residues long. Per the germline V gene, CDR1 is SGHRS and CDR2 is YFSETQ. CDR3 nucleotides: TGCGCCAGCAGCCCAGGGGACAGGGACCACAATGAGCAGTTCTTC. This encodes CASSPGDRDHNEQFF.

The chain is built from TRBV5-1 and TRBJ1-2, with 7 bases matching TRBD1. Per the germline V gene, CDR1 is SGHRS and CDR2 is YFSETQ. After removal of 4 bases from V and 7 bases from J, the junction contained 10 bases not matched to a gene. This CDR3 has 14 amino acids. The DNA of the CDR3 is TGCGCCAGCAGCGACGAACAGGGGTTAGGTGGCTACACCTTC. It is translated as CASSDEQGLGGYTF. Looking up the rest from reference TRBV5-1 and TRBJ1-2 gives the full variable domain: KAGVTQTPRYLIKTRGQQVTLSCSPISGHRSVSWYQQTPGQGLQFLFEYFSETQRNKGNFPGRFSGRQFSNSRSEMNVSTLELGDSALYLCASSDEQGLGGYTFGSGTRLTVV.

CDR3 sequence (DNA): TGCAGCGTTGACGTACAGGGGGCCCACGAGCAGTACTTC. It yields the protein CSVDVQGAHEQYF. The chain carries TRBV29-1 and TRBJ2-7; 9 bases line up with TRBD1. Per germline, CDR1 SQVTM and CDR2 ANQGSEA. V shed 3 bases and J 5 bases; nucleotides not matched to a gene: 5. This CDR3 region has 13 residues.

The chain has TRBV15 and TRBJ2-3, with 11 bases fitting TRBD2. Germline CDR1 and CDR2: LNHNV and YYDKDF (reference sequence). V was pared by 0 bases and J by 6 bases, with 2 bases of the junction left unmatched. The CDR3 length is 15 residues. The CDR3 reads CATSRETSGVDTQYF. Written as DNA, the CDR3 is TGTGCCACCAGCAGAGAGACTAGCGGGGTTGATACGCAGTATTTT. The whole variable domain, filled in from reference TRBV15 and TRBJ2-3, reads DAMVIQNPRYQVTQFGKPVTLSCSQTLNHNVMYWYQQKSSQAPKLLFHYYDKDFNNEADTPDNFQSRRPNTSFCFLDIRSPGLGDTAMYLCATSRETSGVDTQYFGPGTRLTVL.

This sequence joins TRBV9 and TRBJ2-1; 13 bases line up with TRBD2. This CDR3 contains 15 residues. V lost 4 bases, J lost 13 bases, and 11 bases stayed unmatched. Germline V gene data show CDR1 as SGDLS and CDR2 as YYNGEE. This chain's CDR3 is CASSTGLAGILRQFF. CDR3 nucleotide sequence: TGTGCCAGCAGCACGGGACTAGCGGGGATTCTAAGACAGTTCTTC.

The chain couples TRBV20-1 to TRBJ1-2, with a tentative D call TRBD1 (5 bases). V was pared by 3 bases and J by 2 bases, with 13 bases between. This CDR3 is built from 14 residues. Germline V gene data show CDR1 as DFQATT and CDR2 as SNEGSKA (reference sequence). The CDR3 protein is CSASQGLGNYGYTF. The CDR3 DNA reads as TGCAGTGCTAGTCAGGGCTTGGGCAACTATGGCTACACCTTC.

The chain employs TRBV28 and TRBJ2-5, with D possibly TRBD2 on 6 matching bases. The V and J ends lost 7 bases and 0 bases respectively, with 12 bases between them. CDR3 size: 14 residues. Germline-derived CDR1 and CDR2 are MDHEN and SYDVKM. The CDR3 DNA sequence: TGTGCCAGCACGTTAGGGGAGGACCAAGAGACCCAGTACTTC. Amino acid sequence: CASTLGEDQETQYF.

The chain recombines TRBV27 with TRBJ2-7; D is unclear. The CDR3 is 14 residues long. From germline, CDR1 is MNHEY and CDR2 SMNVEV (reference sequence). V was pared by 3 bases and J by 1 base, with 10 bases between. The CDR3 reads CASSLIDTSYEQYF. Here the CDR3 DNA reads TGTGCCAGCAGTTTGATCGACACATCCTACGAGCAGTACTTC.

This clone was observed a single time. This rearrangement joins TRBV30 to TRBJ1-2; D is ambiguous. From germline, CDR1 is GTSNPN and CDR2 SVGIG (reference sequence). V shed 7 bases and J shed 1 base, with 10 bases lying between them. CDR3 length: 12 residues. CDR3 DNA sequence: TGTGCCTTAACCGGGGTTAACTATGGCTACACCTTC. Encoded protein: CALTGVNYGYTF. Complete variable domain (other parts from reference TRBV30 and TRBJ1-2): SQTIHQWPATLVQPVGSPLSLECTVEGTSNPNLYWYRQAAGRGLQLLFYSVGIGQISSEVPQNLSASRPQDRQFILSSKKLLLSDSGFYLCALTGVNYGYTFGSGTRLTVV.

CDR3 sequence reads: CASSLMAGAVSGYTF. CDR3 DNA sequence: TGCGCCAGCAGCTTGATGGCAGGTGCTGTTAGCGGCTACACCTTC. The chain is built from TRBV5-1 and TRBJ1-2; unclear D gene. Germline lookup yields CDR1 SGHRS and CDR2 YFSETQ. Deletions cut 1 base from V and 8 bases from J, with 18 bases between. CDR3 length: 15 amino acids.